This T cell receptor (beta chain) was sequenced in a study of cytomegalovirus exposure and HLA in healthy donors. Study background: Clustering assigned over 70% of the approximately 400 genotyped donors to the Caucasian-associated ancestry cluster.

The germline gives CDR1 SGHRS, CDR2 YFSETQ. The CDR3 extends over 12 amino acids. V shed 0 bases and J shed 6 bases, with 7 bases lying between them. PCR used 60 Vbeta primers and 13 Jbeta primers. Profiling relied on immunoSEQ multiplex PCR, and the TCRdb table lists in-frame clones only, not all of them. This sample carries some 200,000 clones, 75% to 90% of them seen once, and the ten largest clones take 6.3%. The V call is TRBV5-1, the J call TRBJ2-7; D not certain. The receptor comes from a man aged 35 to 55 in good health and CMV-seropositive. Sequencing was performed on PBMCs. CDR3 nucleotides: TGCGCCAGCAGCTTGGAATCAGTCGAGCAGTACTTC. Protein sequence: CASSLESVEQYF.